The present entry profiles one TCR beta chain with its context. This specimen comes from a study of PD-L1 blockade in urothelial cancer. Study context: Atezolizumab 1,200 mg was given intravenously every 3 weeks, starting 2014.

Every PCR got spiked synthetic TCR analog templates. Generated by immunoSEQ multiplex PCR, the TCRdb table keeps only in-frame clones and is missing some. This sample has fewer than 25,000 clones, with 87% found just once. V shed 10 bases, J shed 8 bases, and the junction held 5 bases outside the gene matches. Germline V gene lookup returns CDR1 MNHEY and CDR2 SMNVEV (reference sequence). The CDR3 has 11 amino acids. The chain employs TRBV27 and TRBJ2-1; 7 positions agree with TRBD2. The material was PBMCs, obtained around atezolizumab (anti-PD-L1) treatment. This receptor was identified in a man aged 45-65 years with urothelial cancer. DNA for the CDR3: TGTGCCACGGGACGGGGGGATGAGCAGTTCTTC. It specifies CATGRGDEQFF.